The text below deals with one T cell receptor (beta chain). Its antigen is not identified. Germline-derived CDR1 and CDR2 are WSHSY and SAAADI. The junction had 2 bases not matched to a gene; V was cut back by 0 bases and J by 2 bases. The CDR3 spans 15 residues. The repertoire was sequenced with immunoSEQ multiplex PCR; TCRdb's copy has only in-frame clones and lacks some. The sample includes about 170,000 clones, roughly 93% of them seen just once. This sample is drawn from a study of T cell responses to AZD1222 COVID-19 vaccine. Study-level points and caveats: Following two doses of AZD1222, Spike-specific TCR breadth and depth rose.

The TCR was taken from an adult in good health. This sample comprised peripheral blood, obtained on day 0 of AZD1222 vaccination. The J gene is TRBJ1-1, the V gene TRBV10-2; 8 positions agree with TRBD1. The CDR3 DNA sequence: TGCGCCAGCAGTGAGTCACAGGGGGTAAACACTGAAGCTTTCTTT. Encoded protein: CASSESQGVNTEAFF.